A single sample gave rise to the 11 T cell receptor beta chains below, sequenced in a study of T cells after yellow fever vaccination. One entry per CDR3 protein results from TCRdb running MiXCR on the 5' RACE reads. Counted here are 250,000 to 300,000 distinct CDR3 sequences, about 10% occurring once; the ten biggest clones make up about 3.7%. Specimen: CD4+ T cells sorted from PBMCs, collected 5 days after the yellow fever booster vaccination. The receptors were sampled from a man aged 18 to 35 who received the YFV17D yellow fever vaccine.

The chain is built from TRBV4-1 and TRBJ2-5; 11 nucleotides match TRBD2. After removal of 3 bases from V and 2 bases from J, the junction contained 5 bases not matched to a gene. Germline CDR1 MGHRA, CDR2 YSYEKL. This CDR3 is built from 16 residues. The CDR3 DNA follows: TGCGCCAGCAGCCAGAATAGCGGGGGGGTACAAGAGACCCAGTACTTC. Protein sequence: CASSQNSGGVQETQYF.

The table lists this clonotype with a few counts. CDR3 sequence (DNA): TGTGCCAGCAGCCAAGACGGGACGGTTCCTGGGGCCAACGTCCTGACTTTC. It specifies CASSQDGTVPGANVLTF. The chain carries TRBV4-2 and TRBJ2-6, with D perhaps given as TRBD1 or TRBD2 (5 bases each). CDR3 length: 17 amino acids. Trimming left V 0 bases short and J 2 bases short, with 11 bases between. Germline CDR1 LGHNA, CDR2 YNFKEQ.

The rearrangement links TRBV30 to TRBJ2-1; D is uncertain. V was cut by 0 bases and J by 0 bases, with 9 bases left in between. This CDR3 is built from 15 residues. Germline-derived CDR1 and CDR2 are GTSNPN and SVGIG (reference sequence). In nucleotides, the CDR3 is TGTGCCTGGAGTGTAGGGCAGAGCTCCTACAATGAGCAGTTCTTC. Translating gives CAWSVGQSSYNEQFF.

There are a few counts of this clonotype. The CDR3 DNA sequence: TGTGCCAGCTCACCCGCCGGGGGCAACCGAATGAACACTGAAGCTTTCTTT. This encodes CASSPAGGNRMNTEAFF. This chain uses TRBV18 with TRBJ1-1; a possible D gene is TRBD1 (6 bases). Trimming stripped 3 bases from V and 0 bases from J, with 17 bases between. The germline V gene encodes CDR1 KGHSH and CDR2 LQKENI. This CDR3 contains 17 residues.

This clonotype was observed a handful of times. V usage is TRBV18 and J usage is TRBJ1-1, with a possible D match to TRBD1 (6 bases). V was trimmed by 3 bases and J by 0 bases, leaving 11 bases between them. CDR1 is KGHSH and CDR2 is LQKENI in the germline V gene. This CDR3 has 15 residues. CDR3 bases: TGTGCCAGCTCACCCCGACAGGAGATGAACACTGAAGCTTTCTTT. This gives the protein CASSPRQEMNTEAFF. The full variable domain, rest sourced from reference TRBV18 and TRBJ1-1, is NAGVMQNPRHLVRRRGQEARLRCSPMKGHSHVYWYRQLPEEGLKFMVYLQKENIIDESGMPKERFSAEFPKEGPSILRIQQVVRGDSAAYFCASSPRQEMNTEAFFGQGTRLTVV.

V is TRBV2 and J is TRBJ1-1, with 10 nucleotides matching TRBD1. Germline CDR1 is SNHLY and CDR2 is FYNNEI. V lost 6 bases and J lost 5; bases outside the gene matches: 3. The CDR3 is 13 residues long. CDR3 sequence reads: CASRRQGATEAFF. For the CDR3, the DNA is TGTGCCAGCAGGAGACAGGGGGCGACTGAAGCTTTCTTT.

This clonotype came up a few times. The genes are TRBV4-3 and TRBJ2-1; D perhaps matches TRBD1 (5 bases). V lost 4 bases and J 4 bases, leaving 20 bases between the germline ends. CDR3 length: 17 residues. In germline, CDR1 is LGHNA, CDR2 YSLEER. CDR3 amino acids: CASSPRFSLRQYNEQFF. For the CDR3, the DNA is TGCGCCAGCAGCCCGCGCTTTTCCCTTAGACAGTACAATGAGCAGTTCTTC.

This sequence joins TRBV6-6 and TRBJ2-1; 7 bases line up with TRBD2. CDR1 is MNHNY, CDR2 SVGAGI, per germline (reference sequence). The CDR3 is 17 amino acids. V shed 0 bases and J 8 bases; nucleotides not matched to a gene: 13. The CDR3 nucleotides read TGTGCCAGCAGTTACTCTTTGCGGGAGCAAAAGACCCATGAGCAGTTCTTC. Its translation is CASSYSLREQKTHEQFF.

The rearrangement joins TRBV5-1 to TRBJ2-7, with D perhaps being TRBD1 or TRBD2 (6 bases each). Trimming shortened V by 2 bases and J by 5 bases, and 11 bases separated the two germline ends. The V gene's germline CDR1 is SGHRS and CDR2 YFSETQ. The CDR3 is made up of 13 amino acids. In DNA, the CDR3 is TGCGCCAGCAGCTTTAGGGGGGATGACGAGCAGTACGTC. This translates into CASSFRGDDEQYV.

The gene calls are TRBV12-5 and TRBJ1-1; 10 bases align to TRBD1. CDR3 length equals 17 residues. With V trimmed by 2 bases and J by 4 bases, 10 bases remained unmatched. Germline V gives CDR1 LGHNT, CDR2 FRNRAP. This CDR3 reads CASGLRVPGQGITEAFF. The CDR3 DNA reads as TGTGCTAGTGGTTTGAGGGTTCCGGGACAGGGGATCACTGAAGCTTTCTTT.

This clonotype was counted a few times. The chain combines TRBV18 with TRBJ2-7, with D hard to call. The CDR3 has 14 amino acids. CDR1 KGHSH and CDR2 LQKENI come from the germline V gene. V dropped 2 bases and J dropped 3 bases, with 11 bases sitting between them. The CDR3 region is CASSPVLENYEQYF. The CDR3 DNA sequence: TGTGCCAGCTCACCAGTGCTCGAGAACTACGAGCAGTACTTC.